Listed below are T cell receptor beta chains from one sample, sequenced in a study of beta chain features in type 1 diabetes. The protocol was immunoSEQ multiplex PCR, while the TCRdb copy is restricted to in-frame clones and leaves out a portion. The repertoire holds roughly 40,000 clones, with around 45% as singletons. The sequenced sample consisted of central memory CD4+ T cells from blood. The receptors were gathered from a woman between 18 and 29 years old in good health. The CDR3 runs from the conserved cysteine through the conserved F or W. D genes are given only for firm matches.

>TRBV7-3|TRBJ2-7|-
CASSLDSRSYEQYF
>TRBV5-4|TRBJ1-2|-
CASSSPGLGGYTF
>TRBV6-1|TRBJ1-4|-
CASSDEGGRKKLFF
>TRBV5-5|TRBJ1-1|-
CASSPAGTIRTEAFF
>TRBV30|TRBJ1-4|-
CAWMREGSFNEKLFF
>TRBV10-1|TRBJ2-1|TRBD1
CASSERQGSYNEQFF
>TRBV6-6|TRBJ2-6|-
CASSYPPGSGANVLTF
>TRBV7-6|TRBJ2-1|TRBD2
CASSPAGLAGGANEQFF
>TRBV19|TRBJ2-7|TRBD2
CASSIGGTTPVEQYF
>TRBV5-1|TRBJ2-1|-
CASSSRVSSYNEQFF
>TRBV29-1|TRBJ1-2|TRBD1
CSVGDGDRGDYGYTF
>TRBV2|TRBJ1-1|-
CASSETRGGYAEAFF
>TRBV14|TRBJ2-1|TRBD2
CASSQLRSGRAHNEQFF
>TRBV6-1|TRBJ1-6|-
CASSELAGAHSPLHF
>TRBV7-2|TRBJ2-7|TRBD2
CASSSRTSGRIYEQYF
>TRBV11-3|TRBJ1-1|TRBD1
CASSLGTGNGEAFF
>TRBV30|TRBJ2-1|TRBD2
CAWSVRQRELSHEQFF
>TRBV2|TRBJ1-1|-
CASSLQGPETEAFF
>TRBV10-3|TRBJ2-6|TRBD1
CAISGRGPGQDSGANVLTF
>TRBV5-1|TRBJ1-5|TRBD1
CASSLDRGQPQHF
>TRBV4-2|TRBJ1-2|-
CASSQVQGDYGYTF
>TRBV28|TRBJ1-1|TRBD1
CASSLTGVSAFF
>TRBV11-2|TRBJ2-1|-
CASSLGGGGRTNEQFF
>TRBV6-1|TRBJ2-2|TRBD2
CASSSRTSTGELFF
>TRBV5-4|TRBJ1-2|TRBD1
CASSSEDREGYTF
>TRBV19|TRBJ1-2|-
CASSISGENYGYTF
>TRBV19|TRBJ2-1|-
CASAAVGTYNEQFF
>TRBV18|TRBJ1-1|-
CASSPGSGYTEAFF
>TRBV15|TRBJ2-5|TRBD2
CATSRRPAGGETQYF
>TRBV7-8|TRBJ2-5|-
CASSLYQGSSETQYF
>TRBV7-6|TRBJ2-5|TRBD1
CASSLGDRGSLEQYF
>TRBV4-1|TRBJ1-2|-
CASSQAPDSLYGYTF
>TRBV28|TRBJ2-3|TRBD2
CASRTSGGAKYTDTQYF